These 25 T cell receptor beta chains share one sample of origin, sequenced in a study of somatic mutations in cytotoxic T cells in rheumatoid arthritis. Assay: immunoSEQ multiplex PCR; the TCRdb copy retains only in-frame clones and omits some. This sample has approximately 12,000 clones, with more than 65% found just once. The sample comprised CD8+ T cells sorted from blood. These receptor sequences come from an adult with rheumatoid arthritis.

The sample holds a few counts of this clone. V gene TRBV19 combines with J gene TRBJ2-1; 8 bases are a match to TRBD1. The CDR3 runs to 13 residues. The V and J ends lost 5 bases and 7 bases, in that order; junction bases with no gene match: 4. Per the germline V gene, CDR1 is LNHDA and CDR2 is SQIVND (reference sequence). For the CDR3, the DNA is TGTGCCAGTAGTCCCTGGACAGGGAATGAGCAGTTCTTC. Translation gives CASSPWTGNEQFF.

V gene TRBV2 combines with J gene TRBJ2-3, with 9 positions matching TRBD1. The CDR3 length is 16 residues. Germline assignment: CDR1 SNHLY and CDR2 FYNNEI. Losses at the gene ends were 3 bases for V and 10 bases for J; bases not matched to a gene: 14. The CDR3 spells CASSDEDRGGSSPQYF. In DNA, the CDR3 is TGTGCCAGCAGTGACGAGGACAGGGGCGGTTCCTCTCCGCAGTATTTT. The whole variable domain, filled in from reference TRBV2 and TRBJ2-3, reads EPEVTQTPSHQVTQMGQEVILRCVPISNHLYFYWYRQILGQKVEFLVSFYNNEISEKSEIFDDQFSVERPDGSNFTLKIRSTKLEDSAMYFCASSDEDRGGSSPQYFGPGTRLTVL.

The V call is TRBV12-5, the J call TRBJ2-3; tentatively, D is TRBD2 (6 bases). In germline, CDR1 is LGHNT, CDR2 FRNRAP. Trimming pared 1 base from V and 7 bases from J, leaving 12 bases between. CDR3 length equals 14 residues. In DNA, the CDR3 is TGTGCTAGTGGTTTGGCCCTGGGGAGGAATACGCAGTATTTT. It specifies CASGLALGRNTQYF.

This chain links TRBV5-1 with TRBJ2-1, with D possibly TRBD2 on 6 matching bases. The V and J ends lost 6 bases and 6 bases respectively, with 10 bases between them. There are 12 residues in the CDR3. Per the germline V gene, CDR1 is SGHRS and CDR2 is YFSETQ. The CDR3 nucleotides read TGCGCCAGCACTTGGGACTTCAATGAGCAGTTCTTC. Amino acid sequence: CASTWDFNEQFF. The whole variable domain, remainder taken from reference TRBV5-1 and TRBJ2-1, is KAGVTQTPRYLIKTRGQQVTLSCSPISGHRSVSWYQQTPGQGLQFLFEYFSETQRNKGNFPGRFSGRQFSNSRSEMNVSTLELGDSALYLCASTWDFNEQFFGPGTRLTVL.

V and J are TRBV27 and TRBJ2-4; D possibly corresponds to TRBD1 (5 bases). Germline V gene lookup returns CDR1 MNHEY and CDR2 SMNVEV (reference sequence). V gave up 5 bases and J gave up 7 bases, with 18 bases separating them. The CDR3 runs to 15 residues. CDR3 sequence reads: CASSLDITFGNIQYF. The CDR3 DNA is TGTGCCAGCAGTCTGGACATTACGTTCGGCAACATTCAGTACTTC.

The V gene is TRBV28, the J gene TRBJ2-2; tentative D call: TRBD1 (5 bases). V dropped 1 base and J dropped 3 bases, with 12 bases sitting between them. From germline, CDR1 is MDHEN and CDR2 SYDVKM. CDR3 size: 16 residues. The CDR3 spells CASSLSTDSHTGELFF. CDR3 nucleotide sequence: TGTGCCAGCAGTTTATCCACTGACAGTCACACCGGGGAGCTGTTTTTT.

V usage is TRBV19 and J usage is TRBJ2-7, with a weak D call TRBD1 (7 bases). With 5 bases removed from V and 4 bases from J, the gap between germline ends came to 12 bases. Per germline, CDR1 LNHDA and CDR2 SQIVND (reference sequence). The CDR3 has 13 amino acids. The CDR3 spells CASSPGGRYEQYF. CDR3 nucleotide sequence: TGTGCCAGTAGTCCAGGGGGGAGGTACGAGCAGTACTTC.

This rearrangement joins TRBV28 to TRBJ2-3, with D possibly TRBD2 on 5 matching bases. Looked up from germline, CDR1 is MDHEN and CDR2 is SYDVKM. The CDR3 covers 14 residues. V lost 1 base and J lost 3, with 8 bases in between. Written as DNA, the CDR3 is TGTGCCAGCAGTTTATCCGGGGTGACAGATACGCAGTATTTT. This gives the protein CASSLSGVTDTQYF.

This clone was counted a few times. This CDR3 reads CASSDSGTSGYNEQFF. The DNA of the CDR3 is TGTGCCAGCAGTGACTCTGGGACTAGCGGGTACAATGAGCAGTTCTTC. The chain links TRBV6-4 to TRBJ2-1; 12 bases agree with TRBD2. This CDR3 region has 16 residues. Trimming cost V 0 bases and J 4 bases; bases outside gene matches: 1. CDR1 is MRHNA, CDR2 SNTAGT, per germline.

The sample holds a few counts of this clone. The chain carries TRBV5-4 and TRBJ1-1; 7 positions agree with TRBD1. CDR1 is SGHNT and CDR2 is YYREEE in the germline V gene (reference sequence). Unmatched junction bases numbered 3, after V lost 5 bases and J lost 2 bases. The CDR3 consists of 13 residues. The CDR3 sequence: CASRSGGNTEAFF. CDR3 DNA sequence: TGTGCCAGCAGATCAGGGGGAAACACTGAAGCTTTCTTT.

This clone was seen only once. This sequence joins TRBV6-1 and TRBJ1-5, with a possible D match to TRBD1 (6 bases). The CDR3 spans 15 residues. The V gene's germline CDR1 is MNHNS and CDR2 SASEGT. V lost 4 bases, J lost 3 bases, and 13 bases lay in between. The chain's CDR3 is CASSGLTGANQPQHF. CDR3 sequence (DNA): TGTGCCAGCAGTGGGTTGACAGGAGCCAATCAGCCCCAGCATTTT.

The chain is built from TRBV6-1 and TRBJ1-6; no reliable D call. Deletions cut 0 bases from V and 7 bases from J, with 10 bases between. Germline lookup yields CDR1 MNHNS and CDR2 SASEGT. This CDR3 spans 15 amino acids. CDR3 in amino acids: CASSEAEEGNSPLHF. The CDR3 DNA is TGTGCCAGCAGTGAAGCGGAGGAGGGAAATTCACCCCTCCACTTT.

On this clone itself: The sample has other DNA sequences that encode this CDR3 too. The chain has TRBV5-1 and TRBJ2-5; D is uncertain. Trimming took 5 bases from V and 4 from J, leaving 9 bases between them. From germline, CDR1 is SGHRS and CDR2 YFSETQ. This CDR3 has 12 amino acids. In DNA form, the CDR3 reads TGCGCCAGCAGTCCCCAGTCAGAGACCCAGTACTTC. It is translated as CASSPQSETQYF.

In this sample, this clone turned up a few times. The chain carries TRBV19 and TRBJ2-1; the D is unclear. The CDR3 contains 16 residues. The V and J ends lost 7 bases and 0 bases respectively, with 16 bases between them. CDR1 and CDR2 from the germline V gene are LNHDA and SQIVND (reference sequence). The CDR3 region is CASKDTFLSSYNEQFF. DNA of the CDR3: TGTGCCAGTAAGGATACGTTCCTCAGCTCCTACAATGAGCAGTTCTTC. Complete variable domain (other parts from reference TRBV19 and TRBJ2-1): DGGITQSPKYLFRKEGQNVTLSCEQNLNHDAMYWYRQDPGQGLRLIYYSQIVNDFQKGDIAEGYSVSREKKESFPLTVTSAQKNPTAFYLCASKDTFLSSYNEQFFGPGTRLTVL.

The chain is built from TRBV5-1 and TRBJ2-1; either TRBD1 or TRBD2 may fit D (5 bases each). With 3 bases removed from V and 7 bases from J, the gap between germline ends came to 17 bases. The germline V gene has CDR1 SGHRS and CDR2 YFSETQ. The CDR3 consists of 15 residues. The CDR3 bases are TGCGCCAGCAGCTCCCAAACTGGGGACCTGAATGAGCAGTTCTTC. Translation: CASSSQTGDLNEQFF.

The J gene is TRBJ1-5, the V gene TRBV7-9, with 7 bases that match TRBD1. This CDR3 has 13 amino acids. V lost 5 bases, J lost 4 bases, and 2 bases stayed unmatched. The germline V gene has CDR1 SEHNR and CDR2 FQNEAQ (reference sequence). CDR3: CASSVTGNQPQHF. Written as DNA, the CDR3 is TGTGCCAGCAGCGTGACAGGGAATCAGCCCCAGCATTTT.

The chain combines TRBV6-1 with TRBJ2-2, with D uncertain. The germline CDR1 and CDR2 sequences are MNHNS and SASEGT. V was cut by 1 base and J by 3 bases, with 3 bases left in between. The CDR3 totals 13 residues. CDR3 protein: CASSEGYTGELFF. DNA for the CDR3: TGTGCCAGCAGTGAAGGCTACACCGGGGAGCTGTTTTTT.

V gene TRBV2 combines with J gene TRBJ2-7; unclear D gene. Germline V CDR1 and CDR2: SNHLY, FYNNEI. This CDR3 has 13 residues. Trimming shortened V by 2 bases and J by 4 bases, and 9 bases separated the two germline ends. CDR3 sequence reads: CASSEFGNYEQYF. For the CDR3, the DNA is TGTGCCAGCAGTGAATTTGGTAATTACGAGCAGTACTTC.

CDR3 protein: CASSFRLGNNEQFF. The CDR3 coding sequence is TGCGCCAGCAGCTTCCGACTAGGTAACAATGAGCAGTTCTTC. The rearrangement links TRBV5-1 to TRBJ2-1; possible D gene TRBD2, 6 bases. The CDR3 spans 14 residues. Germline loops: CDR1 SGHRS, CDR2 YFSETQ. V gave up 2 bases and J gave up 5 bases, with 11 bases separating them.

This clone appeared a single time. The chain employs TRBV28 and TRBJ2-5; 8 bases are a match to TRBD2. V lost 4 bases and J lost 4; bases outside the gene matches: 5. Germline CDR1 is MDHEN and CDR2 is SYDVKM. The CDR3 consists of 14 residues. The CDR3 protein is CASSSGTSVETQYF. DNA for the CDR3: TGTGCCAGCAGTTCCGGGACTAGTGTAGAGACCCAGTACTTC.

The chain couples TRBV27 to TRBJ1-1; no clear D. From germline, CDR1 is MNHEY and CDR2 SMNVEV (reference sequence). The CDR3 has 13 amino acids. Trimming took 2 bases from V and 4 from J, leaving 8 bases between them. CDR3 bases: TGTGCCAGCAGTTTAATGCGGTCCACTGAAGCTTTCTTT. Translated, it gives CASSLMRSTEAFF.

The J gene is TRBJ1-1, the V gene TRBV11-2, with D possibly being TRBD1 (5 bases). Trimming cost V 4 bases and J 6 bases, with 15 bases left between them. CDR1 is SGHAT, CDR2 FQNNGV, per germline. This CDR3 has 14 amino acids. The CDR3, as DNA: TGTGCCAGCAGCTCCCTCGGGGGGATCGCTGAAGCTTTCTTT. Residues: CASSSLGGIAEAFF.

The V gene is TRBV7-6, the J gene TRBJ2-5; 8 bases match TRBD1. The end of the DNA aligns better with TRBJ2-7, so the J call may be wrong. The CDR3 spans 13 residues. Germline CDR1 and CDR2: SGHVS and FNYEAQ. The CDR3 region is CASSFDRGYEQYF. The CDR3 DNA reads TGTGCCAGCAGCTTCGACAGGGGCTACGAGCAGTACTTC.

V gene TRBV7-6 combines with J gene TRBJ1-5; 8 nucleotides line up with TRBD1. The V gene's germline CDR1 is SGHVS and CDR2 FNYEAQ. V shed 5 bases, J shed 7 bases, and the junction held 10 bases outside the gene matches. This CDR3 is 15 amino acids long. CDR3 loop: CASSPGQGLGQPQHF. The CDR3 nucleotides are TGTGCCAGCAGCCCAGGACAGGGCCTTGGACAGCCCCAGCATTTT. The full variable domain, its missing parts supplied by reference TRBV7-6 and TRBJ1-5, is GAGVSQSPRYKVTKRGQDVALRCDPISGHVSLYWYRQALGQGPEFLTYFNYEAQQDKSGLPNDRFSAERPEGSISTLTIQRTEQRDSAMYRCASSPGQGLGQPQHFGDGTRLSIL.

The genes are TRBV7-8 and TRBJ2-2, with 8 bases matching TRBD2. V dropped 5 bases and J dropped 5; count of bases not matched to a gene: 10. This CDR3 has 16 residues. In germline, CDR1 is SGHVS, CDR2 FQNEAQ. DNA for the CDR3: TGTGCCAGCAGCCGAACCGGGACTAGTTATACCGGGGAGCTGTTTTTT. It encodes CASSRTGTSYTGELFF.